The T cell receptor (beta chain) described here comes from a study of T cells in Graves' hyperthyroidism and ophthalmopathy. Study-wide results and limits: By a 13 V-J model, ophthalmopathy was set apart from stable hyperthyroidism.

This clonotype came up many times. Its antigen is as yet unknown. What was amplified from RNA transcripts were TCR beta CDR3 regions. Primed by the HTBI set, a first-round RT-PCR was run on the TCR CDR3. TCRdb itself ran the multiplex PCR reads through MiXCR, one entry per CDR3 protein. The sample has 360,000 or so distinct CDR3 sequences, less than 20% seen once; the top ten hold 15% to 17%. CDR3 length: 14 residues. J was trimmed by 6 bases and V by 4 bases; bases with no gene match: 8. The germline V gene encodes CDR1 LGHNA and CDR2 YSLEER. This sample holds PBMCs from under 11 ml fresh peripheral blood.

J is TRBJ1-2 and V is TRBV4-3; 7 bases are shared with TRBD1. This TCR came from a woman between 40 and 50 years old with Graves' ophthalmopathy. Input material: blood. The CDR3 loop is CASSLSAGTDGYTF. The CDR3, as DNA: TGCGCCAGCAGCCTAAGTGCCGGGACAGATGGCTACACCTTC.